This record looks at one T cell receptor (beta chain) sequence and its context. The target antigen is unknown. The CDR3 covers 12 residues. Germline V lookup: CDR1 SEHNR, CDR2 FQNEAQ (reference sequence). Trimming removed 4 bases at V and 3 bases at J, with 5 bases between. The method was immunoSEQ multiplex PCR; TCRdb's version includes in-frame clones alone and lacks a portion of them. The table has approximately 140,000 clones, roughly nine tenths seen once. The data belong to a study of T cell responses to AZD1222 COVID-19 vaccine. The study, taken as a whole, reports: Repertoires were sampled only after the peak T cell response. Spike was spanned by vaccine-associated CD4 TCRs, with dominance at 160-218 and 743-854. It should be noted that donors were predominantly white British and more often female, and clonal diversity was possibly underestimated. Reports indicate that nearly half of spike-specific TCRs are directed at unmutated variant regions.

The chain joins TRBV7-9 to TRBJ2-3, with D unresolved. This sample comprised peripheral blood, obtained on day 0 of AZD1222 vaccination. The clonotype originates from an adult in good health. The CDR3 DNA sequence: TGTGCCAGCAGCTCCCAAACAGATACGCAGTATTTT. This gives the protein CASSSQTDTQYF.